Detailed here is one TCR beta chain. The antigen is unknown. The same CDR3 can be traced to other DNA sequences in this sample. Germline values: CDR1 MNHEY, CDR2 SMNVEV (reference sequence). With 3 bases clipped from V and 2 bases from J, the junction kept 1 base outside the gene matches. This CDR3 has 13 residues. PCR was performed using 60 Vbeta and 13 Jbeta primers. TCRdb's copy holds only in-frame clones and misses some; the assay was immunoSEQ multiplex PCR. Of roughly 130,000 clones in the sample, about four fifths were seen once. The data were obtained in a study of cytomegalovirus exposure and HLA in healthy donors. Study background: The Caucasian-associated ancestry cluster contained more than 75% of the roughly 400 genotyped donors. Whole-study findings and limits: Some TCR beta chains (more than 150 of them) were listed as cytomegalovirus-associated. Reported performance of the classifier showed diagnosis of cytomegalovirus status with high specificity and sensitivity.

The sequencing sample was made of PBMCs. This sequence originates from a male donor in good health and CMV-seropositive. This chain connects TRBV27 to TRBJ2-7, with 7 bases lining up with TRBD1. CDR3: CASSLGTAYEQYF. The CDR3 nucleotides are TGTGCCAGCAGTTTGGGGACAGCCTACGAGCAGTACTTC.